Shown below are 4 T cell receptor beta chains from a single sample sequenced in a study of cytomegalovirus exposure and HLA in healthy donors. The PCR was carried out with 60 Vbeta primers and 13 Jbeta primers. Sequencing was performed with immunoSEQ multiplex PCR; in TCRdb, only in-frame clones are kept and a portion is missing. Among fewer than 150,000 clones listed, around three quarters were seen once. Sequenced input: PBMCs. These receptors were obtained from a man aged 35 to 55 in good health and CMV-seropositive.

This sequence joins TRBV5-1 and TRBJ2-7; 9 bases fit TRBD1. The CDR3 has 17 amino acids. Germline CDR1 SGHRS, CDR2 YFSETQ. Losses at the gene ends were 0 bases for V and 5 bases for J; bases not matched to a gene: 12. The CDR3 loop reads CASSLGRGTGFQNEQYF. CDR3 nucleotides: TGCGCCAGCAGCTTGGGGCGTGGGACAGGGTTCCAGAACGAGCAGTACTTC.

The chain recombines TRBV19 with TRBJ2-5, with 12 bases fitting TRBD2. Germline V CDR1 and CDR2: LNHDA, SQIVND (reference sequence). This CDR3 spans 14 amino acids. V was clipped by 6 bases and J by 5 bases; unmatched bases: 4. CDR3 DNA: TGTGCCAGTAGGGCTAGCGGGAGGGCTGAGACCCAGTACTTC. This gives the protein CASRASGRAETQYF.

The chain carries TRBV7-2 and TRBJ2-7; perhaps TRBD1 as D (5 bases). V was trimmed by 6 bases and J by 3 bases, leaving 12 bases between them. Germline lookup yields CDR1 SGHTA and CDR2 FQGNSA. The CDR3 is 13 residues long. The CDR3 protein is CASRLDTNYEQYF. The DNA of the CDR3 is TGTGCCAGCAGATTGGACACCAACTACGAGCAGTACTTC.

CDR3 protein: CASSYQPPAGDGSYEQYF. CDR3 DNA sequence: TGTGCCAGCAGCTACCAACCCCCAGCGGGAGATGGGTCCTACGAGCAGTACTTC. The chain is built from TRBV14 and TRBJ2-7; 8 nucleotides line up with TRBD2. The CDR3 totals 18 residues. CDR1 is SGHDN, CDR2 FVKESK, per germline. V gave up 5 bases and J gave up 1 base; unmatched junction bases: 16.